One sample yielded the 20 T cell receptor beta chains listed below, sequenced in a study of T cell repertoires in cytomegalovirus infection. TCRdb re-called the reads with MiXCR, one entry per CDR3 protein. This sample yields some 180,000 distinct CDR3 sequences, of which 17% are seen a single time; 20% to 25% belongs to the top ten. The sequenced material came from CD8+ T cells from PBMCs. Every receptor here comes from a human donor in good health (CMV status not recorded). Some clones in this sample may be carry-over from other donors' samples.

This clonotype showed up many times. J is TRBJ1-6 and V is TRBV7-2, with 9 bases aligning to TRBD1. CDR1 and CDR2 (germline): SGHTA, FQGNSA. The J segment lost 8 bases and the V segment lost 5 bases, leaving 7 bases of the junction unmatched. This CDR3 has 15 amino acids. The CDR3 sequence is CASSPRDRDDSPLHF. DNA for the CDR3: TGTGCCAGCAGCCCCCGGGACAGGGATGATTCACCCCTCCACTTT.

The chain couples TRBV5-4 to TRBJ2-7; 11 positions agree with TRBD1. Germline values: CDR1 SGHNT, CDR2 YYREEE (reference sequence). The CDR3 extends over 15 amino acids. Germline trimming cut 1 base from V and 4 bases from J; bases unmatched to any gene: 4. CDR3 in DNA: TGTGCCAGCAGCTTGCATGGGACAGGGGGTTACGAGCAGTACTTC. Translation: CASSLHGTGGYEQYF.

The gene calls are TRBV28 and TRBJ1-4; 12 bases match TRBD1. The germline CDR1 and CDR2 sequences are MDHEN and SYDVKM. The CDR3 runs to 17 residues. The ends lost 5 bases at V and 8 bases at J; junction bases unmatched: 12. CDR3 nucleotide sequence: TGTGCCAGCAGTCGCGGGACAGGGGGCGCTTGGGGCGAAAAACTGTTTTTT. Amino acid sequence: CASSRGTGGAWGEKLFF.

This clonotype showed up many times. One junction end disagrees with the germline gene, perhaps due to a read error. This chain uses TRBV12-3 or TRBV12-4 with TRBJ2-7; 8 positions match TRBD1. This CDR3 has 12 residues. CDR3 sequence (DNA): TGTGCCAGCAGCTCCGGGACAGGCCCTCTGCTCTTC. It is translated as CASSSGTGPLLF.

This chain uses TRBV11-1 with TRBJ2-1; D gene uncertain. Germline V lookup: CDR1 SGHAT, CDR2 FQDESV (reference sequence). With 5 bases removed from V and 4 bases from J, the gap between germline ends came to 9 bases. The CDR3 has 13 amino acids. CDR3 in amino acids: CASSVDGYNEQFF. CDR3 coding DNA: TGTGCCAGCAGCGTGGACGGATACAATGAGCAGTTCTTC.

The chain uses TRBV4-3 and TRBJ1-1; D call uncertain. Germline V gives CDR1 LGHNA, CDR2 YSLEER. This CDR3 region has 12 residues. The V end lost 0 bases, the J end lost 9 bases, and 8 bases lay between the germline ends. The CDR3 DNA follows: TGCGCCAGCAGCCAAGAAGGGCTCCAAGCTTTCTTT. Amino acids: CASSQEGLQAFF.

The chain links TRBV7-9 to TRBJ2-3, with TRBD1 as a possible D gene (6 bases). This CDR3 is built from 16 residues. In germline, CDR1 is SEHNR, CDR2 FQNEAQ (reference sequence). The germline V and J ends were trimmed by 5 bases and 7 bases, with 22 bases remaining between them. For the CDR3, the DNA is TGTGCCAGCAGCCTCCCCCCGGGACAACCGGGTTATACGCAGTATTTT. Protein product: CASSLPPGQPGYTQYF.

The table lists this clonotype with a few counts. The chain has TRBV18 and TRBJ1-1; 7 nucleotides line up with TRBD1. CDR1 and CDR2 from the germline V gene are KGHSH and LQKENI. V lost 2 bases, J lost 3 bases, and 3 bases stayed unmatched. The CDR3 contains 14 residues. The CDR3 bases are TGTGCCAGCTCACCAGACAGGGCGGACACTGAAGCTTTCTTT. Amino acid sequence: CASSPDRADTEAFF.

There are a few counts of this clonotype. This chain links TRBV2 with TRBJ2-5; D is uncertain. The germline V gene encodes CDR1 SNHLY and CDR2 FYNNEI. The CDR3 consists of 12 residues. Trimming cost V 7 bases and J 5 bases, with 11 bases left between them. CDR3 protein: CASTSPGETQYF. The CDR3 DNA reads TGTGCCAGCACCAGCCCCGGGGAGACCCAGTACTTC.

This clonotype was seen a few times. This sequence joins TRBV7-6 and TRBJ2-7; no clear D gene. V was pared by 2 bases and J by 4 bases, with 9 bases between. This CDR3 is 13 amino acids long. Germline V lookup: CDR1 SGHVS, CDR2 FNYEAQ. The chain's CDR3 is CASSLSAEYEQYF. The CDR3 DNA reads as TGTGCCAGCAGCTTATCAGCCGAGTACGAGCAGTACTTC.

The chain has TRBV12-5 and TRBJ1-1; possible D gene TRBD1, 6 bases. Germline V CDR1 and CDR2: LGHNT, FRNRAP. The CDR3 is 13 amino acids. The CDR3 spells CATSPTGISEAFF. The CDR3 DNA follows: TGTGCCACTTCGCCCACAGGGATTTCTGAAGCTTTCTTT.

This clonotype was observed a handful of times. The CDR3 DNA reads as TGCAGTGCTAGATCAGGGGAATGGACTGAAGCTTTCTTT. Amino acid sequence: CSARSGEWTEAFF. This chain connects TRBV20-1 to TRBJ1-1, with a tentative D call TRBD1 (6 bases). The CDR3 is made up of 13 amino acids. V lost 2 bases, J lost 5 bases, and 12 bases lay in between. Germline values: CDR1 DFQATT, CDR2 SNEGSKA (reference sequence).

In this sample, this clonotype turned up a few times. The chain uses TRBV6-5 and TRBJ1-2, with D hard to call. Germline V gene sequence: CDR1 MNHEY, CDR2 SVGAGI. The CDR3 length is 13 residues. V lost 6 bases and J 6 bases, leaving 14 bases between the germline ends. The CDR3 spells CASRRAVYDGYTF. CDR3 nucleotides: TGTGCCAGCAGGAGGGCGGTCTATGATGGCTACACCTTC.

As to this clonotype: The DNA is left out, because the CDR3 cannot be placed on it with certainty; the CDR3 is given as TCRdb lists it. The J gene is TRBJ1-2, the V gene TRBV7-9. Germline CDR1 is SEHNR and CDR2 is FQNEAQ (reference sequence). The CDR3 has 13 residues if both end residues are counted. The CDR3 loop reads CASSLASILGYTF.

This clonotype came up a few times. The CDR3 region has the DNA TGCGCCAGCAGCCAAGATCCGACTAGTGAGCAGTACTTC. Protein: CASSQDPTSEQYF. The chain links TRBV4-1 to TRBJ2-7; possibly TRBD2 for D (6 bases). This CDR3 has 13 residues. Per germline, CDR1 MGHRA and CDR2 YSYEKL. V was pared by 0 bases and J by 7 bases, with 10 bases between.

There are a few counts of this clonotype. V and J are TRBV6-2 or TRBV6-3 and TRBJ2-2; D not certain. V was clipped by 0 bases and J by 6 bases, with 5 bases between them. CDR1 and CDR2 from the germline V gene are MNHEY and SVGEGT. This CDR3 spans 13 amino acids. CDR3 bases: TGTGCCAGCAGTTACTCGGGTCCCGGGGAGCTGTTTTTT. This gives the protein CASSYSGPGELFF.

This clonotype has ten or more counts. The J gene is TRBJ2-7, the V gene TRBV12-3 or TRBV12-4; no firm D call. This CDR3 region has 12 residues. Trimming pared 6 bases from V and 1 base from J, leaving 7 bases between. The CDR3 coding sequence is TGTGCCAGCAGCCCCGGGTCCTACGAGCAGTACTTC. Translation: CASSPGSYEQYF.

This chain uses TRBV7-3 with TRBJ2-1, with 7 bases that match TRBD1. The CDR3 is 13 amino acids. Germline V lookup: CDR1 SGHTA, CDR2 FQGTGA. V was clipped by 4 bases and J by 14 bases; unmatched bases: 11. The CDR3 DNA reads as TGTGCCAGCAGCTCCGAGACAGGGAAGGTTGAGTTCTTC. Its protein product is CASSSETGKVEFF.

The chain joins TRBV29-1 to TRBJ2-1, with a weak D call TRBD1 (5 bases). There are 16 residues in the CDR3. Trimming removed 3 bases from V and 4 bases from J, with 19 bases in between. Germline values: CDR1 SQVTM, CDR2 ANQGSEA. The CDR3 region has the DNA TGCAGCGTTGAGGGATTTTCTGGTGGGGCGTACAATGAGCAGTTCTTC. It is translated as CSVEGFSGGAYNEQFF.

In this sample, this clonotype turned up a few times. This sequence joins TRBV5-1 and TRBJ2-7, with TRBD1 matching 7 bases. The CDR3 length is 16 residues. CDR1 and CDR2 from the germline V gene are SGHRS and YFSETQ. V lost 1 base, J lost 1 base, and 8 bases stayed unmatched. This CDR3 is CASSLSRQGDSYEQYF. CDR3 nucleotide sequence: TGCGCCAGCAGCTTGAGCCGACAGGGAGATTCCTACGAGCAGTACTTC.